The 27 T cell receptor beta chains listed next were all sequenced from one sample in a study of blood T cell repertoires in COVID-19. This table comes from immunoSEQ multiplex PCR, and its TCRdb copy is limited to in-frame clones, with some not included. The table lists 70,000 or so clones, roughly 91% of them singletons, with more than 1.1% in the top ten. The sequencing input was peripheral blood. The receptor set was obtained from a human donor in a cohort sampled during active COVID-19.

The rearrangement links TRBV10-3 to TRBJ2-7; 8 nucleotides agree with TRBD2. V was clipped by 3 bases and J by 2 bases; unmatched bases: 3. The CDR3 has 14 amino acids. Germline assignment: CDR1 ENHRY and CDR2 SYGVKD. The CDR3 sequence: CAISDRGGTYEQYF. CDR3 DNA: TGTGCCATCAGTGACCGCGGGGGGACCTACGAGCAGTACTTC.

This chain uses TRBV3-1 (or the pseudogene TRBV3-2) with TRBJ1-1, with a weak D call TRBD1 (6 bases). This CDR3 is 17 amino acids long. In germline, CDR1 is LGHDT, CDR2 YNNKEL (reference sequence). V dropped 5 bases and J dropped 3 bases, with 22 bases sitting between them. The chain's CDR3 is CASSEITLWGRDTEAFF. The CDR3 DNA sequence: TGTGCCAGCAGCGAAATCACTCTTTGGGGGCGGGACACTGAAGCTTTCTTT.

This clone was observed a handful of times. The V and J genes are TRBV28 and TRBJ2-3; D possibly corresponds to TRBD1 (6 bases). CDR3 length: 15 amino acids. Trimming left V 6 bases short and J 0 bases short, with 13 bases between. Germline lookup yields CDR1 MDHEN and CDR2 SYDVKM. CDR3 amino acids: CASSLTGPSTDTQYF. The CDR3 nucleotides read TGTGCCAGCAGCCTGACAGGACCTAGCACAGATACGCAGTATTTT.

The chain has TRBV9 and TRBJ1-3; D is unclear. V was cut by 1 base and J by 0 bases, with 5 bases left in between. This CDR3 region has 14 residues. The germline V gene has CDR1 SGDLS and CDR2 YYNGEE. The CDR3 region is CASSVSSSGNTIYF. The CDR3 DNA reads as TGTGCCAGCAGCGTATCGAGCTCTGGAAACACCATATATTTT.

The CDR3 loop is CATPTGGQEPKHKIEQYF. CDR3 DNA: TGTGCCACTCCTACAGGGGGGCAGGAGCCAAAGCATAAAATCGAGCAGTACTTC. The V and J genes are TRBV2 and TRBJ2-7; 8 bases are shared with TRBD1. With 10 bases clipped from V and 6 bases from J, the junction kept 26 bases outside the gene matches. Germline V gene sequence: CDR1 SNHLY, CDR2 FYNNEI. The CDR3 length is 18 residues.

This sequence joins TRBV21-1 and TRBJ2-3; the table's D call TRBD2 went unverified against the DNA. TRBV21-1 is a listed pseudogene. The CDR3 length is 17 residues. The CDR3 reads CASSKEVAGLSTDTQYF. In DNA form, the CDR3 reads TGTGCCAGCAGCAAAGAGGTAGCGGGGCTTAGCACAGATACGCAGTATTTT.

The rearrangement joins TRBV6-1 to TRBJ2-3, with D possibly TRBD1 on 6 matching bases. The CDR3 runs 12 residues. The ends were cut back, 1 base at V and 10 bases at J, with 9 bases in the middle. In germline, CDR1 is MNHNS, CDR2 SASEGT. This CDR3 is CASSEVRTAQYF. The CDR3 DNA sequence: TGTGCCAGCAGTGAAGTTAGGACAGCGCAGTATTTT.

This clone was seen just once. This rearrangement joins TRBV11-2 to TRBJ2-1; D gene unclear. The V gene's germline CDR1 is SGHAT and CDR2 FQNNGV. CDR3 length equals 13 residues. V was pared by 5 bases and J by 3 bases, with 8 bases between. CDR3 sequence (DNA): TGTGCCAGCAGCCATCCTAGCTACAATGAGCAGTTCTTC. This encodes CASSHPSYNEQFF.

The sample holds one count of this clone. The CDR3 loop reads CASSLGQVGQETQYF. The DNA of the CDR3 is TGCGCCAGCAGCTTGGGACAGGTGGGGCAAGAGACCCAGTACTTC. The chain employs TRBV5-1 and TRBJ2-5; D is possibly TRBD1 (6 bases). Trimming took off 0 bases at V and 2 bases at J, with 11 bases between the two ends. CDR3 length: 15 residues. In germline, CDR1 is SGHRS, CDR2 YFSETQ.

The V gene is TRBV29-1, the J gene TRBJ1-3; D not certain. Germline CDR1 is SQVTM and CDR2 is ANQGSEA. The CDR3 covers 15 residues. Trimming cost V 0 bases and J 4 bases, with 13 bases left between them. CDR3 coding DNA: TGCAGCGTTGAAGAAAGTTTGGGCATAGGAAACACCATATATTTT. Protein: CSVEESLGIGNTIYF.

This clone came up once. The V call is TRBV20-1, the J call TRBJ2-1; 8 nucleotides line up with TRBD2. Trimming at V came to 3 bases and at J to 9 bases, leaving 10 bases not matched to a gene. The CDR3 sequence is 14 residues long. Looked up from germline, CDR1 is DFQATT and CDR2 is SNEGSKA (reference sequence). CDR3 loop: CSASGLAGAGEQFF. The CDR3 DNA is TGCAGTGCTAGTGGTCTAGCGGGCGCCGGTGAGCAGTTCTTC.

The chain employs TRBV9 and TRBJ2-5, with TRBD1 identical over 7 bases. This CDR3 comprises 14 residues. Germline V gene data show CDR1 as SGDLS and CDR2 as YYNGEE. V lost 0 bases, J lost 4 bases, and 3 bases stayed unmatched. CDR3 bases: TGTGCCAGCAGCGTAGCCGGGACAGCAGAGACCCAGTACTTC. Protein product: CASSVAGTAETQYF.

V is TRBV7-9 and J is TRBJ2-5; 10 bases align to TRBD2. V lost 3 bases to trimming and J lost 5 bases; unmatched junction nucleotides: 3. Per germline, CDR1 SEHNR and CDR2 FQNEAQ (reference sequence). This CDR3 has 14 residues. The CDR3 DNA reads TGTGCCAGCAGCTTTCTAGCGGGAGTGGAGACCCAGTACTTC. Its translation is CASSFLAGVETQYF.

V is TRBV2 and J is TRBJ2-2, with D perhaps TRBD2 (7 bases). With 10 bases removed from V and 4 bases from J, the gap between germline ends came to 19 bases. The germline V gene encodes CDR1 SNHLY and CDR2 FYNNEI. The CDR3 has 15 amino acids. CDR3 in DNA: TGTGCCACCCCGGGGGGCCACGGGGTCACCGGGGAGCTGTTTTTT. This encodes CATPGGHGVTGELFF.

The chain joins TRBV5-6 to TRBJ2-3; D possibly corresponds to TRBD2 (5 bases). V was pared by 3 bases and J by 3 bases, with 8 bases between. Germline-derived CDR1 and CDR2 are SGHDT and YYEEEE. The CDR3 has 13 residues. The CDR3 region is CASSWGETDTQYF. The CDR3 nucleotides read TGTGCCAGCAGCTGGGGAGAAACAGATACGCAGTATTTT.

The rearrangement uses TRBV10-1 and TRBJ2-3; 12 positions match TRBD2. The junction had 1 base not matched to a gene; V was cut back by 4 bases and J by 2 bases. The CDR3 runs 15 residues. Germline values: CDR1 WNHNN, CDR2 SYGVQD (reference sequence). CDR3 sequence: CASSGTSGNTDTQYF. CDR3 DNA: TGCGCCAGCAGTGGGACTAGCGGGAACACAGATACGCAGTATTTT.

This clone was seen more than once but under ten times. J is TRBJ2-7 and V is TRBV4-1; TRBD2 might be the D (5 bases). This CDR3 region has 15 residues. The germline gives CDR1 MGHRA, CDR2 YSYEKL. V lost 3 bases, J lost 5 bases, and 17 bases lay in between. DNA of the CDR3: TGCGCCAGCAGCCAGGTAGGAAGGACTCTCGACGAGCAGTACTTC. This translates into CASSQVGRTLDEQYF.

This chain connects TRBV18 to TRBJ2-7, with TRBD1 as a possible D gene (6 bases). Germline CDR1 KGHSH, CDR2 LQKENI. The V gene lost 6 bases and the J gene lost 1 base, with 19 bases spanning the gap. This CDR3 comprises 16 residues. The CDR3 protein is CASSLFRTEGSYEQYF. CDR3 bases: TGTGCCAGCTCCCTCTTCAGGACAGAGGGATCCTACGAGCAGTACTTC. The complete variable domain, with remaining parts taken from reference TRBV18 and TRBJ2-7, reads NAGVMQNPRHLVRRRGQEARLRCSPMKGHSHVYWYRQLPEEGLKFMVYLQKENIIDESGMPKERFSAEFPKEGPSILRIQQVVRGDSAAYFCASSLFRTEGSYEQYFGPGTRLTVT.

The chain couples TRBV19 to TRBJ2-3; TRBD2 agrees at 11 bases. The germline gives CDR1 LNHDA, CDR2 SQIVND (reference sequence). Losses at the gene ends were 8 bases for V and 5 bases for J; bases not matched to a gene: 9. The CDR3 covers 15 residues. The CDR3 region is CASAIAGGLGDTQYF. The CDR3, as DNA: TGTGCCAGTGCTATAGCGGGAGGGCTCGGAGATACGCAGTATTTT.

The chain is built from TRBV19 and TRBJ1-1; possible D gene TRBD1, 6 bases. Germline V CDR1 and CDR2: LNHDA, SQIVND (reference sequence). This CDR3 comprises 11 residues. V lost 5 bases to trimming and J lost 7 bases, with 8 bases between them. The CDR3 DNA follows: TGTGCCAGTAGTGGACAGCTTGAAGCTTTCTTT. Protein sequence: CASSGQLEAFF.

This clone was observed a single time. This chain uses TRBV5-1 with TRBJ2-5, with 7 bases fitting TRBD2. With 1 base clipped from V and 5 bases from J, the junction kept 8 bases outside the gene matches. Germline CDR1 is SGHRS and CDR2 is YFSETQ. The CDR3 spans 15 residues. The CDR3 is CASSLIPGGEETQYF. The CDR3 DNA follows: TGCGCCAGCAGCTTGATACCGGGAGGAGAGGAGACCCAGTACTTC.

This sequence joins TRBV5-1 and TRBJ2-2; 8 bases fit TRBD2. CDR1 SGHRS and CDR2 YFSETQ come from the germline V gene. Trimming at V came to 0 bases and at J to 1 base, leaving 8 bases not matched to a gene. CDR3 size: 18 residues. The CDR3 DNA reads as TGCGCCAGCAGCTTGGCCCCCCTCCGGGGGGGGAACACCGGGGAGCTGTTTTTT. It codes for CASSLAPLRGGNTGELFF.

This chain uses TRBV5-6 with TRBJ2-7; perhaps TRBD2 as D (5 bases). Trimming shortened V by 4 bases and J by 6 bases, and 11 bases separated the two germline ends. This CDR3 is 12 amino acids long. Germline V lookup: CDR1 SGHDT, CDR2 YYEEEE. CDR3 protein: CASSSVRGEQYF. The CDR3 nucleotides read TGTGCCAGCAGCAGTGTTCGGGGCGAGCAGTACTTC.

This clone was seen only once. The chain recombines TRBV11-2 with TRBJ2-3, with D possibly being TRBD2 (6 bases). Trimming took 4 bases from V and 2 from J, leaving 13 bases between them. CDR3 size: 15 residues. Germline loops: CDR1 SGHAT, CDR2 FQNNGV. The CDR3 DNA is TGTGCCAGCAGCTCCCTCCTGGGACTCACAGATACGCAGTATTTT. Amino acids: CASSSLLGLTDTQYF.

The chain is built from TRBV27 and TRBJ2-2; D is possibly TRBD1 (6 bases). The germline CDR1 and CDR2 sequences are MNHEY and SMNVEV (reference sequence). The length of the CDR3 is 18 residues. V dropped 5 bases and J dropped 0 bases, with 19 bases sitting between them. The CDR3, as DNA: TGTGCCAGCAGTCAAAGATTACAGGGAATCTCGAACACCGGGGAGCTGTTTTTT. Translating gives CASSQRLQGISNTGELFF.

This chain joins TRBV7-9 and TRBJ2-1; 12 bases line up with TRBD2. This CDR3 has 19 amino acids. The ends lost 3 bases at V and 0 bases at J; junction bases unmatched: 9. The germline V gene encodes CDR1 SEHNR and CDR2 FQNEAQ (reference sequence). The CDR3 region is CASSFPTSGSLSSYNEQFF. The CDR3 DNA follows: TGTGCCAGCAGCTTTCCGACTAGCGGGAGCCTTAGCTCCTACAATGAGCAGTTCTTC.

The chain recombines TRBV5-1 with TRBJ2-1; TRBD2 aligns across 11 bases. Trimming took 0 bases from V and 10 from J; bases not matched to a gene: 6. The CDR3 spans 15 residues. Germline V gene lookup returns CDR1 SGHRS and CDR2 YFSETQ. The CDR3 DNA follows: TGCGCCAGCAGCTTGGTAGCGGGAGGGCCTTGGGAGCAGTTCTTC. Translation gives CASSLVAGGPWEQFF. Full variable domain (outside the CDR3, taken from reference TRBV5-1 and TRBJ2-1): KAGVTQTPRYLIKTRGQQVTLSCSPISGHRSVSWYQQTPGQGLQFLFEYFSETQRNKGNFPGRFSGRQFSNSRSEMNVSTLELGDSALYLCASSLVAGGPWEQFFGPGTRLTVL.